What follows describes a single T cell receptor (beta chain). Its matching antigen is unknown. The data stem from a study of cytomegalovirus exposure and HLA in healthy donors. Study-wide findings and caveats: The presence/absence work took it that sequencing depth was about the same across donors. With high specificity and sensitivity, the classifier reportedly diagnosed cytomegalovirus status. The HLA-A and HLA-B alleles of most subjects were reportedly predicted accurately from TCR beta sequences.

The CDR3 runs 14 residues. Germline CDR1 SNHLY, CDR2 FYNNEI. J lost 6 bases, V lost 4 bases, and 2 bases had no gene match. Amplification used 60 Vbeta primers and 13 Jbeta primers. Assay used: immunoSEQ multiplex PCR; TCRdb lists only in-frame clones, some missing. Of about 80,000 clones detected, approximately 60% appear once; the ten largest clones hold 4% to 4.5%. The source of this sequence is a male donor in good health and CMV-seropositive. Sequencing used PBMCs. The V call is TRBV2, the J call TRBJ2-4; 11 positions agree with TRBD1. The CDR3 DNA is TGTGCCAGCAGTGGAGGGACAGGGGGAAACATTCAGTACTTC. This translates into CASSGGTGGNIQYF.